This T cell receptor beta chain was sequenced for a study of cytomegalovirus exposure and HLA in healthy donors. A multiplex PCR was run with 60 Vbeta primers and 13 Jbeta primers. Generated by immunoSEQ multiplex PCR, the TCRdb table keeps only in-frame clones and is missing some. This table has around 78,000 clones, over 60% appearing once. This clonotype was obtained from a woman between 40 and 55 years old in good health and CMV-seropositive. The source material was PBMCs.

The CDR3 region has the DNA TGTGCCAGCAAGAGGCGGGTAGACTCTGGGGCCAACGTCCTGACTTTC. Its translation: CASKRRVDSGANVLTF. The rearrangement uses TRBV27 and TRBJ2-6; D perhaps matches TRBD2 (5 bases). There are 16 residues in the CDR3. Trimming removed 7 bases at V and 0 bases at J, with 13 bases between. CDR1 and CDR2 (germline): MNHEY, SMNVEV (reference sequence).